This T cell receptor beta chain was retrieved from a study of blood T cell repertoires in COVID-19 (dated by TCRdb to 2018 to 2021). Study-wide context: The collaborator samples originated in the United States, Italy and Spain and spanned the acute and convalescent phases of COVID-19. The prospective study material was composed of cDNA or gDNA derived from T cells, B-cell-depleted T cells, or PBMCs. Deeply sampled blood TCRbeta repertoires from subjects exposed to, actively infected with, or recovered from COVID-19 were included in the dataset. A freely available public database, intended as a resource for researchers studying the immune response to SARS-CoV-2, is where the repertoires were released. Samples came from the ongoing ImmuneRACE study (first 160 participants) plus 1,254 subjects from 6 global collaborators. Nearly every sample came with metadata listing a de-identified subject ID, COVID-19 status, age in years and sex. Where available, HLA class I and class II types were taken from metadata supplied by the sample provider and were not determined by assay-based typing. What the work shows at the level of the full study, not this receptor alone: Clinical and demographic metadata were provided uncurated, with the amount varying by source and participant.

CDR1 and CDR2 (SGHRS, YFSETQ) derive from the germline V gene. The CDR3 covers 11 residues, taking in both the cysteine and the phenylalanine. Only the CDR3 portion is preserved as DNA: 33 bases, with reading frame beginning at the first base. At the junction V is shortened by 7 bases and J by 3 bases, with 8 bases in between. Concerning this clone: No cognate antigen has been identified for it. Base qualities are missing; no much larger clone stands one base away.

The immunoSEQ Assay, a bias-controlled multiplex PCR, was used to amplify TCRbeta CDR3 regions from genomic DNA. Concerning the study's data processing: Nucleated cell counts per sample were estimated from amplification of reference gene primers within the assay. Sequence reads were collapsed and filtered to measure the absolute abundance of every unique TCRbeta CDR3 rearrangement. For each sample, productive Simpson clonality was calculated as the square root of Simpson's diversity index over productive rearrangements. The table comes from immuneACCESS by way of TCRdb, which keeps in-frame sequences with V and J called. Part of the clones is missing from these tables; in studies checked, under half for an unresolved V gene and the rest for unknown reasons. D and trimming were read from the DNA, whereas the V and J calls and clone size are those reported in that table. This sample has 200,000 to 250,000 clones in its table, and roughly 85% of those were observed once. Of the sample, around 3.3% falls within the top ten clones.

Participants in the prospective study were enrolled through a virtual design, were aged about 18 to 100 years, and lived in 24 United States geographic areas. In the prospective study, participants were assigned to cohorts based on the clinical history participants reported in a screening survey and a study questionnaire. Exposed participants had been in contact, within 2 weeks of entering the study, with a person who had a PCR-confirmed or clinician-diagnosed case of COVID-19. Each participant in the prospective study had whole blood, serum and a nasopharyngeal or oropharyngeal swab collected by mobile phlebotomists. Over a 2-month period, participants in the prospective study had the option of providing additional blood draws and questionnaires. Prospective study blood samples were shipped either frozen or at room temperature before DNA extraction.

Sequencing was done on a sample of PBMCs or T cells enriched from blood (not recorded which). The sequence was collected from a woman aged 40 to 55 who had been exposed to COVID-19. The chain links TRBV5-1 with TRBJ2-7; the D gene is possibly TRBD2, with 5 bases matching. Read as DNA, the sequence is TGCGCCAGCGCCGGGAACTACGAGCAGTACTTC. Translated, this gives CASAGNYEQYF. With the rest looked up from the reference TRBV5-1 and TRBJ2-7 genes rather than sequenced, the full variable domain is KAGVTQTPRYLIKTRGQQVTLSCSPISGHRSVSWYQQTPGQGLQFLFEYFSETQRNKGNFPGRFSGRQFSNSRSEMNVSTLELGDSALYLCASAGNYEQYFGPGTRLTVT.